The 24 T cell receptor beta chains presented below share a single source sample, sequenced in a study of molecular identifiers for immune sequencing clone quantification. TCRdb reprocessed the PCR reads via MiXCR and lists one record per CDR3 protein. The sample records about 500,000 distinct CDR3 sequences, roughly 25% being singletons. Sample: naive CD8+ T cells from blood, with Jurkat cell RNA spiked in. Noted subset: FACS-sorted CD8+CD4-CCR7+CD45RA+ naive T cells. The receptors originated from a human donor in good health. Some libraries in this study had Jurkat cell RNA spiked in.

This chain connects TRBV5-1 to TRBJ2-7; 14 bases agree with TRBD2. CDR1 is SGHRS, CDR2 YFSETQ, per germline. Germline trimming cut 1 base from V and 3 bases from J; bases unmatched to any gene: 3. The CDR3 extends over 16 amino acids. The chain's CDR3 is CASSLRGTSGSYEQYF. The CDR3 coding sequence is TGCGCCAGCAGCTTGCGAGGGACTAGCGGGAGCTACGAGCAGTACTTC.

The rearrangement uses TRBV4-3 and TRBJ2-7, with D uncertain. Germline loops: CDR1 LGHNA, CDR2 YSLEER. This CDR3 contains 14 residues. V lost 0 bases to trimming and J lost 2 bases, with 8 bases between them. In DNA form, the CDR3 reads TGCGCCAGCAGCCAAGAGGCCAGTACCTACGAGCAGTACTTC. Translated, it gives CASSQEASTYEQYF.

This clonotype was counted only a few times. The rearrangement links TRBV15 to TRBJ2-7; no clear D gene. The V gene lost 0 bases and the J gene lost 3 bases, with 9 bases spanning the gap. The length of the CDR3 is 14 residues. Germline V lookup: CDR1 LNHNV, CDR2 YYDKDF (reference sequence). CDR3 amino acids: CATSRDMDGYEQYF. CDR3 DNA sequence: TGTGCCACCAGCAGAGACATGGACGGCTACGAGCAGTACTTC. The full variable domain, its missing parts supplied by reference TRBV15 and TRBJ2-7, is DAMVIQNPRYQVTQFGKPVTLSCSQTLNHNVMYWYQQKSSQAPKLLFHYYDKDFNNEADTPDNFQSRRPNTSFCFLDIRSPGLGDTAMYLCATSRDMDGYEQYFGPGTRLTVT.

The chain combines TRBV20-1 with TRBJ1-1; D not certain. This CDR3 has 13 residues. Trimming left V 1 base short and J 0 bases short, with 6 bases between. Germline assignment: CDR1 DFQATT and CDR2 SNEGSKA (reference sequence). The CDR3 bases are TGCAGTGCTAGAGGGCTCCTGAACACTGAAGCTTTCTTT. Its translation: CSARGLLNTEAFF.

This clonotype showed up just once. The germline gene is not matched at one end of the junction; a read error may be the cause. The rearrangement joins TRBV12-3 or TRBV12-4 to TRBJ2-1; the D gene is possibly TRBD1 (6 bases). The CDR3 is made up of 15 amino acids. The CDR3 bases are TGTGCCAGCCGTTTACTAGGGACAAAAGGGAATGAGCAGTTCTTC. It yields the protein CASRLLGTKGNEQFF.

This clonotype was detected once. The CDR3 bases are TGTGCCAGCAGTCAAACGGACAGGTCAGGAGATACGCAGTATTTT. This codes for CASSQTDRSGDTQYF. This chain joins TRBV6-2 or TRBV6-3 and TRBJ2-3, with 7 bases matching TRBD1. V gave up 5 bases and J gave up 5 bases; unmatched junction bases: 10. The CDR3 has 15 residues. Germline V gene data show CDR1 as MNHEY and CDR2 as SVGEGT.

A few counts support this clonotype. The chain employs TRBV19 and TRBJ1-1, with D possibly being TRBD1 (6 bases). V gave up 4 bases and J gave up 1 base, with 16 bases separating them. Germline V lookup: CDR1 LNHDA, CDR2 SQIVND (reference sequence). The CDR3 contains 16 residues. CDR3 region: CASSSRQERSNTEAFF. The CDR3 DNA is TGTGCCAGTAGTAGCCGACAGGAACGCTCGAACACTGAAGCTTTCTTT.

Many counts were recorded for this clonotype. The rearrangement uses TRBV20-1 and TRBJ2-7; perhaps TRBD2 as D (6 bases). Per the germline V gene, CDR1 is DFQATT and CDR2 is SNEGSKA (reference sequence). Trimming removed 0 bases at V and 8 bases at J, with 14 bases between. The CDR3 has 13 residues. The CDR3 DNA reads TGCAGTGCTAGAGATGGGACTGGGGGGAAGCAGTACTTC. Its translation: CSARDGTGGKQYF.

V usage is TRBV4-1 and J usage is TRBJ1-1; 7 bases line up with TRBD1. There are 16 residues in the CDR3. In germline, CDR1 is MGHRA, CDR2 YSYEKL. The junction had 7 bases not matched to a gene; V was cut back by 2 bases and J by 1 base. CDR3 DNA sequence: TGCGCCAGCAGCCAACCCCGGGACAGACAGAACACTGAAGCTTTCTTT. Protein product: CASSQPRDRQNTEAFF.

This clonotype has at least ten counts. J is TRBJ2-7 and V is TRBV5-1; D ambiguous. CDR1 SGHRS and CDR2 YFSETQ come from the germline V gene. V shed 0 bases and J shed 4 bases, with 17 bases lying between them. The CDR3 covers 16 residues. CDR3 in DNA: TGCGCCAGCAGCTTGGACCCCGCTGACGGGTCTTACGAGCAGTACTTC. Its translation is CASSLDPADGSYEQYF.

This clonotype was picked up a small number of times. The chain links TRBV11-1 to TRBJ2-7, with D tentatively TRBD2 (7 bases). The length of the CDR3 is 15 residues. CDR1 is SGHAT and CDR2 is FQDESV in the germline V gene (reference sequence). V lost 1 base and J 5 bases, leaving 15 bases between the germline ends. As DNA, the CDR3 is TGTGCCAGCAGCTTAGAACGGGGGGCAGGACACGAGCAGTACTTC. Its protein is CASSLERGAGHEQYF.

This clonotype was seen ten or more times. V gene TRBV28 combines with J gene TRBJ1-4; D is possibly TRBD1 (6 bases). From germline, CDR1 is MDHEN and CDR2 SYDVKM. Deletions cut 10 bases from V and 7 bases from J, with 19 bases between. This CDR3 is 14 amino acids long. The CDR3: CATLGGAHGEKLFF. CDR3 bases: TGTGCCACCCTGGGGGGGGCGCACGGTGAAAAACTGTTTTTT.

This clonotype showed up many times. The V call is TRBV27, the J call TRBJ1-1; weak D call: TRBD1 (5 bases). This CDR3 spans 15 amino acids. Germline V gene sequence: CDR1 MNHEY, CDR2 SMNVEV (reference sequence). The V end lost 7 bases, the J end lost 5 bases, and 20 bases lay between the germline ends. The CDR3 sequence is CASKKSQGAATEAFF. Written as DNA, the CDR3 is TGTGCCAGCAAAAAATCCCAAGGGGCCGCTACTGAAGCTTTCTTT.

V is TRBV5-1 and J is TRBJ1-3; D gene ambiguous. CDR1 is SGHRS and CDR2 is YFSETQ in the germline V gene. The V end lost 0 bases, the J end lost 2 bases, and 9 bases lay between the germline ends. This CDR3 has 15 amino acids. The CDR3 DNA sequence: TGCGCCAGCAGCTTGGGCCCAGGCACTGGAAACACCATATATTTT. This translates into CASSLGPGTGNTIYF.

In its sample, this clonotype was seen a few times. The chain combines TRBV7-8 with TRBJ1-4; 11 bases align to TRBD1. This CDR3 has 14 residues. Germline V gene lookup returns CDR1 SGHVS and CDR2 FQNEAQ. The V and J ends lost 5 bases and 11 bases, in that order; junction bases with no gene match: 7. The chain's CDR3 is CASSPPDRGLKLFF. The CDR3 nucleotides are TGTGCCAGCAGCCCGCCGGACAGGGGGCTGAAACTGTTTTTT.

Note on this clonotype: This may be a read error: a much more frequent sequence differs by one nucleotide. The chain joins TRBV7-9 to TRBJ1-6; 7 positions agree with TRBD1. Germline V gene lookup returns CDR1 SEHNR and CDR2 FQNEAQ (reference sequence). The CDR3 covers 14 residues. This CDR3 is CDSSRDSMNSPLHF. In DNA form, the CDR3 reads TGTGACAGCAGCAGGGACAGTATGAATTCACCCCTCCACTTT.

In regard to this clonotype: A read error may produce the germline difference seen at one junction end. V gene TRBV4-3 combines with J gene TRBJ2-7; D possibly corresponds to TRBD2 (6 bases). From germline, CDR1 is LGHNA and CDR2 YSLEER. This CDR3 region has 16 residues. The CDR3 sequence: CASGQELGGRSYEQYF. The CDR3 bases are TGCGCCAGCGGCCAAGAATTGGGGGGTCGCTCCTACGAGCAGTACTTC.

This clonotype was seen repeatedly, ten times or more. The chain carries TRBV24-1 and TRBJ2-2; D perhaps matches TRBD1 (6 bases). The germline CDR1 and CDR2 sequences are KGHDR and SFDVKD. The CDR3 consists of 14 residues. V dropped 4 bases and J dropped 5 bases, with 10 bases sitting between them. The CDR3 bases are TGTGCCACCAGTGACACAGGGCTGACCGGGGAGCTGTTTTTT. This encodes CATSDTGLTGELFF.

About this clonotype itself: One end of the junction fails to match germline, which may point to a read error. This chain joins TRBV5-1 and TRBJ1-3; D call uncertain. Germline-derived CDR1 and CDR2 are SGHRS and YFSETQ. The CDR3 is 16 amino acids. The DNA for the CDR3 is TGCGCCAGCAGCTTTGGCCGAAGGGAAGCTGGAACCACCATATATTTT. This gives the protein CASSFGRREAGTTIYF. The variable domain in full, with the rest retrieved from reference TRBV5-1 and TRBJ1-3, is KAGVTQTPRYLIKTRGQQVTLSCSPISGHRSVSWYQQTPGQGLQFLFEYFSETQRNKGNFPGRFSGRQFSNSRSEMNVSTLELGDSALYLCASSFGRREAGTTIYFGEGSWLTVV.

This clonotype was seen a handful of times. V and J are TRBV27 and TRBJ2-7; D call uncertain. Germline V gene sequence: CDR1 MNHEY, CDR2 SMNVEV (reference sequence). Trimming removed 4 bases from V and 7 bases from J, with 17 bases in between. CDR3 length equals 14 residues. The chain's CDR3 is CASSSLSLLAEQYF. Here the CDR3 DNA reads TGTGCCAGCAGTTCCCTGTCTCTACTCGCGGAGCAGTACTTC.

This clonotype was counted only a few times. The chain employs TRBV18 and TRBJ1-5; 7 nucleotides match TRBD1. V shed 3 bases and J 4 bases; nucleotides not matched to a gene: 12. Germline V CDR1 and CDR2: KGHSH, LQKENI. The CDR3 extends over 17 amino acids. The CDR3 DNA is TGTGCCAGCTCACCGGGAATGACAGGGATGGGAAATCAGCCCCAGCATTTT. It is translated as CASSPGMTGMGNQPQHF.

This clonotype is a singleton in its sample. This clone may be a read error of a much larger clone one base away. This sequence joins TRBV7-3 and TRBJ2-3, with a tentative D call TRBD2 (5 bases). Germline V gene lookup returns CDR1 SGHTA and CDR2 FQGTGA. The CDR3 spans 15 residues. Trimming took off 0 bases at V and 6 bases at J, with 13 bases between the two ends. CDR3 region: CASSLTGPTGDTQYF. The CDR3 coding sequence is TGTGCCAGCAGCTTAACGGGTCCCACGGGGGATACGCAGTATTTT.

The chain recombines TRBV21-1 with TRBJ2-5; the DNA was not used to check the table's D call, TRBD2. TRBV21-1 is listed as a pseudogene. CDR3 length equals 17 residues. The CDR3 nucleotides read TGTGCCAGCAGCACCCACTTAGCGGGGGGGTTCCCAGAGACCCAGTACTTC. This gives the protein CASSTHLAGGFPETQYF.

This clonotype was seen at least ten times. This chain links TRBV20-1 with TRBJ2-7; tentatively, D is TRBD2 (5 bases). V lost 0 bases and J lost 4, with 10 bases in between. The CDR3 spans 13 residues. Germline V gene lookup returns CDR1 DFQATT and CDR2 SNEGSKA (reference sequence). CDR3 nucleotides: TGCAGTGCTAGAGAGGACCCGGGGTACGAGCAGTACTTC. Translation gives CSAREDPGYEQYF.